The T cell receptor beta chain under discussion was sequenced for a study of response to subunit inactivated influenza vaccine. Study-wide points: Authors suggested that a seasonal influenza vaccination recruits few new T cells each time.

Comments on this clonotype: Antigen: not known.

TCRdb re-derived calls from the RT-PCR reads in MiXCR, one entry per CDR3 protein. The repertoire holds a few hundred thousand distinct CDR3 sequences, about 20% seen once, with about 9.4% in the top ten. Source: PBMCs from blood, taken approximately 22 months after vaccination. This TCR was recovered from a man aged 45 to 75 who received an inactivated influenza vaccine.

DNA of the CDR3: TGTGCCAGTAGTGCAGCGGGCAGGTATCAGCCCCAGCATTTT. Protein: CASSAAGRYQPQHF. V is TRBV19 and J is TRBJ1-5; no reliable D call. CDR1 and CDR2 from the germline V gene are LNHDA and SQIVND (reference sequence). V was cut by 5 bases and J by 5 bases, with 13 bases left in between. This CDR3 is built from 14 residues.